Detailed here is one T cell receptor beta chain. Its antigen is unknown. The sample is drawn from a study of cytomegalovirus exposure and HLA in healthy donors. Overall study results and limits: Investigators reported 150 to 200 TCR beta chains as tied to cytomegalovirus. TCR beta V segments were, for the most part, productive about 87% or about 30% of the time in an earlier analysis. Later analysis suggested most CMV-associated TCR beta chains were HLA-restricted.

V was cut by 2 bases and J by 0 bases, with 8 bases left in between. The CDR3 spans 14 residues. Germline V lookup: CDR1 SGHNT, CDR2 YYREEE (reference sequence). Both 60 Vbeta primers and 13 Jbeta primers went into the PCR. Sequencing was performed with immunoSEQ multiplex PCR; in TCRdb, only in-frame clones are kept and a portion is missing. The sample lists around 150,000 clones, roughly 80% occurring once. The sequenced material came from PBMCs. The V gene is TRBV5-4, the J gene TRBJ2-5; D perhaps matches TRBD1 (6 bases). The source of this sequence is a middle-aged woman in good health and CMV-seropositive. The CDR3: CASSFGQNQETQYF. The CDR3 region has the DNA TGTGCCAGCAGCTTTGGACAGAACCAAGAGACCCAGTACTTC.